Listed below are T cell receptor beta chains from one sample, sequenced in a study of cytomegalovirus exposure and HLA in healthy donors. Here immunoSEQ multiplex PCR was the method, and the copy in TCRdb shows in-frame clones only, minus some. This table holds some 150,000 clones, around four fifths found once. Sequenced material: PBMCs. The source is a woman aged 40 to 50 in good health and CMV-seronegative. Both conserved end residues are part of each CDR3. The D gene is left open where the match is weak. Size is stated for part of the rows, as once, few or many counts, or as a class when the clone is expanded.

clone_size,v_call,j_call,d_call,cdr3_aa,cdr3_nt
NA,TRBV27,TRBJ1-4,NA,CASRGRSGLFF,TGTGCCAGCAGGGGCCGTAGTGGGCTGTTTTTT
NA,TRBV6-5,TRBJ2-7,NA,CASSSDGRQGQYF,TGTGCCAGCAGTTCCGACGGTAGGCAGGGGCAGTACTTC
NA,TRBV18,TRBJ1-5,TRBD1,CASSPGQGWSQPQHF,TGTGCCAGCTCACCAGGACAGGGCTGGAGTCAGCCCCAGCATTTT
NA,TRBV4-2,TRBJ1-5,NA,CASSQDLQGNQPQHF,TGTGCCAGCAGCCAAGACTTACAGGGAAACCAGCCCCAGCATTTT
few,TRBV27,TRBJ1-6,NA,CASWEIGWNSPLHF,TGTGCCAGCTGGGAGATTGGGTGGAATTCACCCCTCCACTTT
NA,TRBV10-3,TRBJ1-5,NA,CASGGSNQPQHF,TGTGCCTCGGGGGGTAGCAATCAGCCCCAGCATTTT
few,TRBV2,TRBJ1-1,NA,CASSPSTGKAFF,TGTGCCAGCAGTCCCTCTACAGGGAAAGCTTTCTTT
NA,TRBV9,TRBJ1-1,TRBD1,CASSRTGGANTEAFF,TGTGCCAGCAGCCGGACAGGCGGGGCGAACACTGAAGCTTTCTTT
NA,TRBV4-3,TRBJ2-7,NA,CASSRQTGTGESEQYF,TGCGCCAGCAGCCGGCAGACCGGGACGGGGGAGTCCGAGCAGTACTTC
NA,TRBV10-3,TRBJ2-6,NA,CAISYQNSGANVLTF,TGTGCCATCAGTTATCAGAACTCTGGGGCCAACGTCCTGACTTTC
NA,TRBV5-1,TRBJ2-3,NA,CASSLVRGGPDTQYF,TGCGCCAGCAGCTTGGTCAGGGGTGGGCCAGATACGCAGTATTTT